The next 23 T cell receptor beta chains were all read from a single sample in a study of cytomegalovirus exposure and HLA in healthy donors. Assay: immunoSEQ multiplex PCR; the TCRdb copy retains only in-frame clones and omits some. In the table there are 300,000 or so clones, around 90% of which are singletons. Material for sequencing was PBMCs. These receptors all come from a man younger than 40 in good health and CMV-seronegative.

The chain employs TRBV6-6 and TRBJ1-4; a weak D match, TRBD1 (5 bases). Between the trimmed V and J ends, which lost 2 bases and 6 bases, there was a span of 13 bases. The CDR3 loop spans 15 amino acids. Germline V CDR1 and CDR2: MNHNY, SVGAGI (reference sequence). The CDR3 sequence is CASSYRSGRDEKLFF. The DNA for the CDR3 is TGTGCCAGCAGTTACAGATCAGGGAGGGATGAAAAACTGTTTTTT.

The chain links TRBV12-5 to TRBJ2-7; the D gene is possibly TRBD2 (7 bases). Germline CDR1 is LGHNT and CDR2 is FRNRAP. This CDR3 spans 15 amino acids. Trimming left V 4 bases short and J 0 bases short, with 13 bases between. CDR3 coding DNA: TGTGCTAGTGGTTCGTCGGGGGGCCTCTCCTACGAGCAGTACTTC. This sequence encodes CASGSSGGLSYEQYF.

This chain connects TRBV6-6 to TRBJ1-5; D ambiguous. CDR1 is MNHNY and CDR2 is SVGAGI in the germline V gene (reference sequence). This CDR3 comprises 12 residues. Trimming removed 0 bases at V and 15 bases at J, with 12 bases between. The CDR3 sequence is CASSYSNQFWHF. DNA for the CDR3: TGTGCCAGCAGTTACTCGAATCAGTTTTGGCATTTT.

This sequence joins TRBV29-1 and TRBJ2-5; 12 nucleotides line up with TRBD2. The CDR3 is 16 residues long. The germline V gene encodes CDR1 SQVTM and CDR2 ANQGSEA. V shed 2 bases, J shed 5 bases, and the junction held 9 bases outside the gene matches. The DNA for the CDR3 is TGCAGCGTTGAAAGTCTAGCGGGGGGGCCGTTGGAGACCCAGTACTTC. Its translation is CSVESLAGGPLETQYF. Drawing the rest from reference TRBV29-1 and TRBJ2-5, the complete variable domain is SAVISQKPSRDICQRGTSLTIQCQVDSQVTMMFWYRQQPGQSLTLIATANQGSEATYESGFVIDKFPISRPNLTFSTLTVSNMSPEDSSIYLCSVESLAGGPLETQYFGPGTRLLVL.

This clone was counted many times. The CDR3 is CASTGTGVTQPQHF. The DNA for the CDR3 is TGTGCCAGCACCGGGACAGGAGTCACTCAGCCCCAGCATTTT. The V call is TRBV6-1, the J call TRBJ1-5, with 8 positions matching TRBD1. The CDR3 runs 14 residues. Trimming cost V 7 bases and J 6 bases; bases outside gene matches: 8. Germline V gene lookup returns CDR1 MNHNS and CDR2 SASEGT.

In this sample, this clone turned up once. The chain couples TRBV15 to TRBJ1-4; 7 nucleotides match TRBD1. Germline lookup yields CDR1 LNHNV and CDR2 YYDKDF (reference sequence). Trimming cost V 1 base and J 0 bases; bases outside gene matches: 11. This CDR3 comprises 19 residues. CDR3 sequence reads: CATSRVSGQTYATNEKLFF. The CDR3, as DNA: TGTGCCACCAGCAGAGTCTCGGGACAGACATATGCAACTAATGAAAAACTGTTTTTT.

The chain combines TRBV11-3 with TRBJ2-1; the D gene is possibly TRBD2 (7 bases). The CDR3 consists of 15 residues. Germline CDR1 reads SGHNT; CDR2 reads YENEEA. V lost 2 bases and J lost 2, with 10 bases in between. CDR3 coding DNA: TGTGCCAGCAGCTTAAAAGGGGGGGCCTACAATGAGCAGTTCTTC. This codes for CASSLKGGAYNEQFF.

CDR3 DNA sequence: TGCGCCAGCAGCTTTTACAGGGGGTCCCACGAGCAGTACTTC. Translating gives CASSFYRGSHEQYF. The chain recombines TRBV5-1 with TRBJ2-7; 8 bases agree with TRBD1. With V trimmed by 2 bases and J by 5 bases, 6 bases remained unmatched. Germline values: CDR1 SGHRS, CDR2 YFSETQ. CDR3 length: 14 residues.

The CDR3 region is CASSLDPYTGELFF. Here the CDR3 DNA reads TGCGCCAGCAGCTTGGATCCCTACACCGGGGAGCTGTTTTTT. The V and J genes are TRBV5-1 and TRBJ2-2; D is undetermined. The ends were cut back, 0 bases at V and 3 bases at J, with 6 bases in the middle. Germline values: CDR1 SGHRS, CDR2 YFSETQ. There are 14 residues in the CDR3.

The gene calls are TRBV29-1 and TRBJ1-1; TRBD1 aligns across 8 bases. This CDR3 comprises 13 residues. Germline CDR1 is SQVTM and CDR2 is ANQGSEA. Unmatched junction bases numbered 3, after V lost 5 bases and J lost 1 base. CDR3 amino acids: CSVPGQENTEAFF. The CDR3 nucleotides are TGCAGCGTTCCGGGACAGGAGAACACTGAAGCTTTCTTT.

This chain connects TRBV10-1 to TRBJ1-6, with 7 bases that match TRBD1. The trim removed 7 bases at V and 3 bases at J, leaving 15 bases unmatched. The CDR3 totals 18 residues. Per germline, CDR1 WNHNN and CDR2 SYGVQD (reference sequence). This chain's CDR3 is CASNPNPTGPIYNSPLHF. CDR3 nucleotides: TGCGCCAGCAACCCCAACCCGACAGGGCCGATCTATAATTCACCCCTCCACTTT.

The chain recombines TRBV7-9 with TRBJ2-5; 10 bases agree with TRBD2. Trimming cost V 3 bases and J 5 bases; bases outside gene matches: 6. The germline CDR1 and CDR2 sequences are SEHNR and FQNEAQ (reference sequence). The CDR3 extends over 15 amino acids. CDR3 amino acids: CASSFLLAGWETQYF. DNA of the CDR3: TGTGCCAGCAGCTTCCTACTAGCGGGGTGGGAGACCCAGTACTTC.

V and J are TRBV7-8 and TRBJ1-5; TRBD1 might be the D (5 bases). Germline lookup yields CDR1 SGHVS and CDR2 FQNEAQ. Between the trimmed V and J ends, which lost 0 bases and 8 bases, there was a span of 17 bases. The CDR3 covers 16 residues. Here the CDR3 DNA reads TGTGCCAGCAGCTTAGCGGGGCCGGGGGGGTATAAGCCCCAGCATTTT. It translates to CASSLAGPGGYKPQHF.

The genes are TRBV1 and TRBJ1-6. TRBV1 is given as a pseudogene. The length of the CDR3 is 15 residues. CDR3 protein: CTSSPPGKGRSPLHF. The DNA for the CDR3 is TGCACCAGCAGCCCCCCGGGGAAGGGCAGATCACCCCTCCACTTT.

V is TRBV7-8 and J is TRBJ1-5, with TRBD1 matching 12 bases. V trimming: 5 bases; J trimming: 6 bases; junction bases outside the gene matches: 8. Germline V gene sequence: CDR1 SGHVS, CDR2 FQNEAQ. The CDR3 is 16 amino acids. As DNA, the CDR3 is TGTGCCAGCAGCGGCAAGGGACAGGGGGCAGTTCAGCCCCAGCATTTT. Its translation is CASSGKGQGAVQPQHF.

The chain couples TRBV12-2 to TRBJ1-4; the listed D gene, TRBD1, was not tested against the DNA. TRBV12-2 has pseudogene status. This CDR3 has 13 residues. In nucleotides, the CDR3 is TGTGCAAGTCGCTTCCGGACAGGCGCAAAACTGTTTTTT. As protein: CASRFRTGAKLFF.

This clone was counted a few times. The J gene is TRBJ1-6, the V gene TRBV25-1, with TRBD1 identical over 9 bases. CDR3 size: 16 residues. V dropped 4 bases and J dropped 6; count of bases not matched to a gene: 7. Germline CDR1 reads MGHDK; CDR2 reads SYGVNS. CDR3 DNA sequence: TGTGCCAGCAGTGGAATTGGGACAGGGAGTAATTCACCCCTCCACTTT. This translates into CASSGIGTGSNSPLHF.

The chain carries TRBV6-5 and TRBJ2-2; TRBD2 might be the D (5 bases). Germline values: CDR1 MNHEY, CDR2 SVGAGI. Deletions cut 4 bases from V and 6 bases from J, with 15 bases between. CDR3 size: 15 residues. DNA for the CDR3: TGTGCCAGCAGTTCCCTCCCGGGGTCCGCCGGGGAGCTGTTTTTT. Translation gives CASSSLPGSAGELFF.

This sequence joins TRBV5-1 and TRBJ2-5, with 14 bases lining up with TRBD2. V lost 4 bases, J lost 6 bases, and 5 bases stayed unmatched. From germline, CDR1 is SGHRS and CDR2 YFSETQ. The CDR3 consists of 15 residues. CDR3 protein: CASSDGTSGGQTQYF. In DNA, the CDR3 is TGCGCCAGCAGCGACGGGACTAGCGGGGGTCAGACCCAGTACTTC. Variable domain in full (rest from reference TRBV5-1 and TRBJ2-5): KAGVTQTPRYLIKTRGQQVTLSCSPISGHRSVSWYQQTPGQGLQFLFEYFSETQRNKGNFPGRFSGRQFSNSRSEMNVSTLELGDSALYLCASSDGTSGGQTQYFGPGTRLLVL.

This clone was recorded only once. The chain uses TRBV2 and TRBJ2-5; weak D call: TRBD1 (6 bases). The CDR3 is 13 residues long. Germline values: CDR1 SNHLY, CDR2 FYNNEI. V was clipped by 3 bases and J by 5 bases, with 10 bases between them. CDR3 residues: CASSEATGETQYF. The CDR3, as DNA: TGTGCCAGCAGTGAGGCCACAGGGGAGACCCAGTACTTC.

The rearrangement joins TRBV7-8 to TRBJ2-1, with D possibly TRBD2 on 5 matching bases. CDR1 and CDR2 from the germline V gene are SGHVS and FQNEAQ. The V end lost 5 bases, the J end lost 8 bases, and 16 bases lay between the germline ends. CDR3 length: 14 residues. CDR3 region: CASSPGFFIDEQFF. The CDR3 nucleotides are TGTGCCAGCAGCCCGGGATTTTTCATCGATGAGCAGTTCTTC.

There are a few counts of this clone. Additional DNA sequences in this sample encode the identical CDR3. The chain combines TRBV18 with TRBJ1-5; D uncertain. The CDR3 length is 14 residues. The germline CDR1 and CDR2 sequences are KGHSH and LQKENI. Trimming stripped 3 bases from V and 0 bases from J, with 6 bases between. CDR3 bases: TGTGCCAGCTCACCCCGAGATAGCAATCAGCCCCAGCATTTT. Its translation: CASSPRDSNQPQHF. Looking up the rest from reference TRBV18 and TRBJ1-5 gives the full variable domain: NAGVMQNPRHLVRRRGQEARLRCSPMKGHSHVYWYRQLPEEGLKFMVYLQKENIIDESGMPKERFSAEFPKEGPSILRIQQVVRGDSAAYFCASSPRDSNQPQHFGDGTRLSIL.

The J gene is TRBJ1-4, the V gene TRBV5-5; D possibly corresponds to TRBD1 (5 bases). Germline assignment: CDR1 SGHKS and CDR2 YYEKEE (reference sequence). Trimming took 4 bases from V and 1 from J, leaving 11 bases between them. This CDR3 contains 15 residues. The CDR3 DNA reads TGTGCCAGCAGCCCCCGGACAAGAACTAATGAAAAACTGTTTTTT. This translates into CASSPRTRTNEKLFF.